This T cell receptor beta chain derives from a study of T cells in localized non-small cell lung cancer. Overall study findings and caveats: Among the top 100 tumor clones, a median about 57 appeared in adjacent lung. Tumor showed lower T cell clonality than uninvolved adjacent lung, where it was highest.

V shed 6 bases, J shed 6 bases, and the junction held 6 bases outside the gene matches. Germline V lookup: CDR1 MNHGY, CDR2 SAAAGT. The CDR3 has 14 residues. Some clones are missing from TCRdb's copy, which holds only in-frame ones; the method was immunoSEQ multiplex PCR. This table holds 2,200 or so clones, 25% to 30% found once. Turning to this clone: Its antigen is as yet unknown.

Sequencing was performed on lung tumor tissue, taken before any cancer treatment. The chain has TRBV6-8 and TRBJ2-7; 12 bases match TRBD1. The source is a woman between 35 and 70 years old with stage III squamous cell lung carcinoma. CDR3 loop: CASRGDRGQVEQYF. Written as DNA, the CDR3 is TGTGCCAGCAGAGGGGACAGGGGGCAAGTCGAGCAGTACTTC.